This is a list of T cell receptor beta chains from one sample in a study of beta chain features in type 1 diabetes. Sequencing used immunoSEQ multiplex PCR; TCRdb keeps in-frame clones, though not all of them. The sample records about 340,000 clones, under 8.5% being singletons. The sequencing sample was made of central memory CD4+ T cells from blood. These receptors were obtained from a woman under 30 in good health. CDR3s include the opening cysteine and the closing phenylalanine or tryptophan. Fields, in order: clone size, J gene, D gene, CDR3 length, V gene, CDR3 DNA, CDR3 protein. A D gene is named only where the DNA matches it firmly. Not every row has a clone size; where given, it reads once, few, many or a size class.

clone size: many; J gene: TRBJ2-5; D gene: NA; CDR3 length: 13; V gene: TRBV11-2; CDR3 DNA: TGTGCCAGCAGCTTAGATGCAGGGAGTCCCCAGTACTTC; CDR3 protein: CASSLDAGSPQYF
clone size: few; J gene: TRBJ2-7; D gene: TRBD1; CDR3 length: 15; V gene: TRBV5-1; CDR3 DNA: TGCGCCAGCAAAACAGGGGGCGGGGATTTGGTGGAGCAGTACTTC; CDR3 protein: CASKTGGGDLVEQYF
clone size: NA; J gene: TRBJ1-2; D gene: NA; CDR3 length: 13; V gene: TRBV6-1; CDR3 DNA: TGTGCCAGCAGTGAAGAGAGTTCCTATGGCTACACCTTC; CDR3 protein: CASSEESSYGYTF
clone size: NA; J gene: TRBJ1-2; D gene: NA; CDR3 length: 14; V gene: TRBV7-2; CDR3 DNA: TGTGCCAGCAGCTCACGTCTGGCGGGCTATGGCTACACCTTC; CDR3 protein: CASSSRLAGYGYTF
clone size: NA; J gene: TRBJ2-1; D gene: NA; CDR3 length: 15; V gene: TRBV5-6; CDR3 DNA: TGTGCCAGCAGCCCTGACGGAAGCTCCTACAATGAGCAGTTCTTC; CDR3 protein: CASSPDGSSYNEQFF
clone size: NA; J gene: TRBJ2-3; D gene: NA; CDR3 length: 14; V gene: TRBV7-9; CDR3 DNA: TGTGCCAGCAGCTTGGGATTCGGGGGAGGAACGCAGTATTTT; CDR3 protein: CASSLGFGGGTQYF
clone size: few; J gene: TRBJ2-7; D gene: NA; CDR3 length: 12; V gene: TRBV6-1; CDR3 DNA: TGTGCCAGCAGTACCCGATCCTACGAGCAGTACTTC; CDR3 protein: CASSTRSYEQYF
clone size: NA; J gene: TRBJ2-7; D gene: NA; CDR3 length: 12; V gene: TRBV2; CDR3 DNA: TGTGCCAGTCATGGGAGCTCCTACGAGCAGTACTTC; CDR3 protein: CASHGSSYEQYF
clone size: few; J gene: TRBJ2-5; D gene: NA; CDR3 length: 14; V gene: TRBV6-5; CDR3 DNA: TGTGCCAGCCTAACGGAGACAGGTCAAGAGACCCAGTACTTC; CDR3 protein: CASLTETGQETQYF
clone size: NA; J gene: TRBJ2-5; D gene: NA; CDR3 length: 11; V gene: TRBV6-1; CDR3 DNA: TGTGCCAGCAGTGTGCTGGAGACCCAGTACTTC; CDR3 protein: CASSVLETQYF
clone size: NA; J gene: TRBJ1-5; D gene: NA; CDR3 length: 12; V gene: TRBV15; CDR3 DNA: TGTGCCACCAGCAGACACAATCAGCCCCAGCATTTT; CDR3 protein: CATSRHNQPQHF
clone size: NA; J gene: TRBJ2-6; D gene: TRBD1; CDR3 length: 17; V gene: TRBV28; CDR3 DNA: TGTGCCAGCAGGAGGACAGGGTTAGACCCTGGGGCCAACGTCCTGACTTTC; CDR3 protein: CASRRTGLDPGANVLTF
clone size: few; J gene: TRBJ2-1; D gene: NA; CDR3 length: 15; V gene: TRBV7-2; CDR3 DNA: TGTGCCAGCAGCTTCTCCGTCGCGATATCCCAAACACAGTTCTTC; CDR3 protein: CASSFSVAISQTQFF
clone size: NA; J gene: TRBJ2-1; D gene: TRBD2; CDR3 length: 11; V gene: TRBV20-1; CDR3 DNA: TGCAGTGCTAAAACTAGCGCCGAGCAGTTCTTC; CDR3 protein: CSAKTSAEQFF
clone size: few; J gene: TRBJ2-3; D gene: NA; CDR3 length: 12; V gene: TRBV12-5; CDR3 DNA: TGTGCTAGTGCTATTAACACAGATACGCAGTATTTT; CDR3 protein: CASAINTDTQYF
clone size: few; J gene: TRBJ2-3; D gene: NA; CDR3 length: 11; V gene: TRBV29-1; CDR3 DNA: TGCAGCGTTAATGGGGGGGATACGCAGTATTTT; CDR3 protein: CSVNGGDTQYF
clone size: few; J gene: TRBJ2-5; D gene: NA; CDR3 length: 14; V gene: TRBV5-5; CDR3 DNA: TGTGCCAGCAGCCCCGGGTGGGGGTCCGAGACCCAGTACTTC; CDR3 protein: CASSPGWGSETQYF
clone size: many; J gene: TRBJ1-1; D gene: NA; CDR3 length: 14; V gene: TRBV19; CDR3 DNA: TGTGCCAGTAGACGCAAGGGCATGAACACTGAAGCTTTCTTT; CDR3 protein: CASRRKGMNTEAFF
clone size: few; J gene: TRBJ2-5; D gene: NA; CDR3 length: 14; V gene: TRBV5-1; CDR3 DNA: TGCGCCAGCAGCTTATATACGGGTGGTGAGACCCAGTACTTC; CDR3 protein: CASSLYTGGETQYF
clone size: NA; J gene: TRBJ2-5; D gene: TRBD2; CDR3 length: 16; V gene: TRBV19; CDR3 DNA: TGTGCCAGTAGTATGGGCGGCCGGACTAGTGGGGAGACCCAGTACTTC; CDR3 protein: CASSMGGRTSGETQYF
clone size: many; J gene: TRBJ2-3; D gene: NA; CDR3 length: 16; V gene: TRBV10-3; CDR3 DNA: TGTGCCATCAGTGAACTAGCCGTCACTAGCACAGATACGCAGTATTTT; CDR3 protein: CAISELAVTSTDTQYF
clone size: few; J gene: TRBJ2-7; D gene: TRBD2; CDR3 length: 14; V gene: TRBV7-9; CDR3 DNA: TGTGCCAGCAGCTTGCGGGGGGCAGGGGTCGAGCAGTACTTC; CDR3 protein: CASSLRGAGVEQYF
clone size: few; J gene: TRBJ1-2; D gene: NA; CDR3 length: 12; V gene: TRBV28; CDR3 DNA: TGTGCCAGCAGTTGGGCTATGGATGGCTACACCTTC; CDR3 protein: CASSWAMDGYTF
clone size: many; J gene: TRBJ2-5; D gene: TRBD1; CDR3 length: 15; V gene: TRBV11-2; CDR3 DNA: TGTGCCAGCAGCTTAAGAACAGGGGGGCGGGAGACCCAGTACTTC; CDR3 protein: CASSLRTGGRETQYF
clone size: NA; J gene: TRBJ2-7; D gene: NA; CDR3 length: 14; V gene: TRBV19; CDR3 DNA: TGTGCCAGTAGTACTCCCCGGGGGACACAAGCGCAGTACTTC; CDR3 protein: CASSTPRGTQAQYF
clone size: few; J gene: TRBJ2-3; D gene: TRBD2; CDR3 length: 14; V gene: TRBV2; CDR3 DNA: TGTGCCAGCAAACCGGGACTAGTTGTAGATACGCAGTATTTT; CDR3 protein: CASKPGLVVDTQYF
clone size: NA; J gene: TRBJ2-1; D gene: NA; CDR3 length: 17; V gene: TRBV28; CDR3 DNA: TGTGCCAGCAGTTTTTCGACCCCCAGGAACGGGATTGATGAGCAGTTCTTC; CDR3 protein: CASSFSTPRNGIDEQFF
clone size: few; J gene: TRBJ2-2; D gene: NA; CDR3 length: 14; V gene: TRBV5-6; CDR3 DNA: TGTGCCAGCAGGGGAGCAGGATCCCCCGGGGAGCTGTTTTTT; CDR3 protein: CASRGAGSPGELFF
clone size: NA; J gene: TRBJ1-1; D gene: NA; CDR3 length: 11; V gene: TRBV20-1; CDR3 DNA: TGCAGTGCTAGATCTTACACTGAAGCTTTCTTT; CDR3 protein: CSARSYTEAFF
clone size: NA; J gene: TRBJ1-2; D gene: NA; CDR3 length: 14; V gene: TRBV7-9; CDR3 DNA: TGTGCCAGCAGCTTAGTTGAGGGAACCTATGGCTACACCTTC; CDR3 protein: CASSLVEGTYGYTF
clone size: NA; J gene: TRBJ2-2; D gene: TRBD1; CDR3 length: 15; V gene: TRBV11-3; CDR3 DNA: TGTGCCAGCAGCCAGGGACAGGGACACACCGGGGAGCTGTTTTTT; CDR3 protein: CASSQGQGHTGELFF
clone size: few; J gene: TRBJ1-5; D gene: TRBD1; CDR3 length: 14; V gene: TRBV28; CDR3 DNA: TGTGCCAGCCGAAAACAGGGGGGCAATCAGCCCCAGCATTTT; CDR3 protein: CASRKQGGNQPQHF
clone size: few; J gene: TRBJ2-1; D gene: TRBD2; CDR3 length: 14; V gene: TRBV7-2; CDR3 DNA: TGTGCCAGCAGCTTAGTACTAGCGGGAGGTGAGCAGTTCTTC; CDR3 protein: CASSLVLAGGEQFF
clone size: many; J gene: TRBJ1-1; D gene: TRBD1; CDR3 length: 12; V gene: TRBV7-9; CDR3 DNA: TGTGCCAGCAGCCCGGGACAGGGGGAAGCTTTCTTT; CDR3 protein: CASSPGQGEAFF
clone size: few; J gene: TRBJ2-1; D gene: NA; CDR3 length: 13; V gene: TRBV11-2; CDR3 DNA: TGTGCCAGCAGCTTAGCGGCTAGCAATGAGCAGTTCTTC; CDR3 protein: CASSLAASNEQFF
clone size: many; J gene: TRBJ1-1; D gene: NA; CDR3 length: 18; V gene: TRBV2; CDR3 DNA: TGTGCCAGCAGTGGGTCCGACAGCCTAGAAAAGATGAACACTGAAGCTTTCTTT; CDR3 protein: CASSGSDSLEKMNTEAFF
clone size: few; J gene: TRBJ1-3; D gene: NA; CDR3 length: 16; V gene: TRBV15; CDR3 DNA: TGTGCCACCAGCAGAGCCTCATTGCGCTCTGGAAACACCATATATTTT; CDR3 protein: CATSRASLRSGNTIYF
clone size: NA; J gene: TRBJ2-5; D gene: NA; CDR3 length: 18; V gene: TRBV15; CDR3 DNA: TGTGCCACCAGCAGAGCGTTTGGCGATCTCTTAACTGGAGAGACCCAGTACTTC; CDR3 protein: CATSRAFGDLLTGETQYF